A selection of T cell receptor beta chains follows, all from one sample in a study of shared clonotypes between healthy human individuals. Libraries were prepared by immunoSEQ multiplex PCR; TCRdb keeps only in-frame clonotypes and omits some of them. The data show around 2,000,000 clones, just over 90% seen once. Sequenced input: naive CD8+ T cells from PBMCs. These receptors all come from a man younger than 35 in good health. Some clones in this sample may be carry-over from other donors' samples. CDR3s include the opening cysteine and the closing phenylalanine or tryptophan. Fields, in order: J gene, D gene, V gene, CDR3 DNA, CDR3 protein. The D gene is left open where the match is weak.

J gene: TRBJ2-7; D gene: TRBD2; V gene: TRBV4-2; CDR3 DNA: TGTGCCAGCAGCCAAGAAAGCGGGAGAATCTACGAGCAGTACTTC; CDR3 protein: CASSQESGRIYEQYF
J gene: TRBJ2-7; D gene: TRBD2; V gene: TRBV10-1; CDR3 DNA: TGCGCCAGCAGTGAGCGGGGACTAGCGGGAGGTCCCTCCTACGAGCAGTACTTC; CDR3 protein: CASSERGLAGGPSYEQYF
J gene: TRBJ1-2; D gene: TRBD1; V gene: TRBV28; CDR3 DNA: TGTGCCAGCAGTGCCTGGCAGGGGGCGGCTGGCTACACCTTC; CDR3 protein: CASSAWQGAAGYTF
J gene: TRBJ2-2; D gene: .; V gene: TRBV4-2; CDR3 DNA: TGTGCCAGCAGCCGTAACACCGGGGAGCTGTTTTTT; CDR3 protein: CASSRNTGELFF
J gene: TRBJ1-5; D gene: TRBD1; V gene: TRBV28; CDR3 DNA: TGTGCCAGCAGTACAAGGGGGCGCGGCAATCAGCCCCAGCATTTT; CDR3 protein: CASSTRGRGNQPQHF
J gene: TRBJ1-3; D gene: .; V gene: TRBV21-1; CDR3 DNA: TGTGCCAGCAGCACCAGGGACAGGGAATTCGGAAACACCATATATTTT; CDR3 protein: CASSTRDREFGNTIYF
J gene: TRBJ2-7; D gene: .; V gene: TRBV7-9; CDR3 DNA: TGTGCCAGCAGCGCTTGGGACCTCCCGTACGAGCAGTACTTC; CDR3 protein: CASSAWDLPYEQYF
J gene: TRBJ2-7; D gene: .; V gene: TRBV30; CDR3 DNA: TGTGCCTTGGGGCTAGGATCCTACGAGCAGTACTTC; CDR3 protein: CALGLGSYEQYF
J gene: TRBJ2-2; D gene: TRBD2; V gene: TRBV10-3; CDR3 DNA: TGTGCCATCAGCACAGGGGTCCTAGCGGGAGAAGACACCGGGGAGCTGTTTTTT; CDR3 protein: CAISTGVLAGEDTGELFF
J gene: TRBJ2-7; D gene: .; V gene: TRBV6-5; CDR3 DNA: TGTGCCAGCAGCCCACGGCGGGGAGGCTACGAGCAGTACTTC; CDR3 protein: CASSPRRGGYEQYF
J gene: TRBJ1-5; D gene: .; V gene: TRBV19; CDR3 DNA: TGTGCCAGTAGACCCACAGGGAATCAGCCCCAGCATTTT; CDR3 protein: CASRPTGNQPQHF
J gene: TRBJ2-2; D gene: .; V gene: TRBV27; CDR3 DNA: TGTGCCAGCAGTTGGGGCGGAGGAGGCGGGGAGCTGTTTTTT; CDR3 protein: CASSWGGGGGELFF
J gene: TRBJ1-4; D gene: TRBD1; V gene: TRBV9; CDR3 DNA: TGTGCCAGCAGCGGAGCCGGGACAGATAATGAAAAACTGTTTTTT; CDR3 protein: CASSGAGTDNEKLFF
J gene: TRBJ1-4; D gene: .; V gene: TRBV5-1; CDR3 DNA: TGCGCCAGCAGCGAGAGGGGTAATGAAAAACTGTTTTTT; CDR3 protein: CASSERGNEKLFF
J gene: TRBJ2-3; D gene: .; V gene: TRBV5-4; CDR3 DNA: TGTGCCAGCAGGACCGGGGAGGACACCATGGGGGTCTTT; CDR3 protein: CASRTGEDTMGVF
J gene: TRBJ2-1; D gene: TRBD2; V gene: TRBV7-9; CDR3 DNA: TGTGCCAGCAGCTTAGCCCAGGGAGGGCCCTACAATGAGCAGTTCTTC; CDR3 protein: CASSLAQGGPYNEQFF
J gene: TRBJ2-2; D gene: .; V gene: TRBV7-9; CDR3 DNA: TGTGCCAGCACCCCGTCCGGGGAGCTGTTTTTT; CDR3 protein: CASTPSGELFF
J gene: TRBJ1-1; D gene: .; V gene: TRBV10-3; CDR3 DNA: TGTGCCATCTCGAGGGGAGCGGTTTGGGAGAACACTGAAGCTTTCTTT; CDR3 protein: CAISRGAVWENTEAFF
J gene: TRBJ2-7; D gene: .; V gene: TRBV4-3; CDR3 DNA: TGCGCCAGCAGCCAAGATATCCAGGGCTACGAGCAGTACTTC; CDR3 protein: CASSQDIQGYEQYF
J gene: TRBJ1-5; D gene: TRBD1; V gene: TRBV5-5; CDR3 DNA: TGTGCCAGCAGCTTAAACCCGGGACAGGGATATAGCAATCAGCCCCAGCATTTT; CDR3 protein: CASSLNPGQGYSNQPQHF
J gene: TRBJ2-7; D gene: .; V gene: TRBV28; CDR3 DNA: TGTGCCAGCAGTTTAATTGGGAACGAGCAGTACTTC; CDR3 protein: CASSLIGNEQYF
J gene: TRBJ1-2; D gene: TRBD1; V gene: TRBV9; CDR3 DNA: TGTGCCAGCAGCTTCGGACAGGGGGCAAACTATGGCTACACCTTC; CDR3 protein: CASSFGQGANYGYTF
J gene: TRBJ2-2; D gene: .; V gene: TRBV5-1; CDR3 DNA: TGCGCCAGCAGCTCCACCCCCGGGGAGCTGTTTTTT; CDR3 protein: CASSSTPGELFF